Sequencing of this T cell receptor (beta chain) was carried out in a study of T cells in Graves' hyperthyroidism and ophthalmopathy. About the study: Before treatment of any kind, peripheral blood was taken at initial diagnosis. Study-level results: Ophthalmopathy, as predicted by the model, came a median roughly 6.5 months after the prediction.

The CDR3 loop spans 12 amino acids. The V end was cut by 4 bases, the J end by 7 bases, with 5 bases between. The source material, RNA transcripts, was used to amplify TCR beta CDR3 regions. First-round RT-PCR targeting the TCR CDR3 was performed with the HTBI primer set. One entry per CDR3 protein, called by TCRdb with MiXCR from the multiplex PCR reads. The sample has hundreds of thousands of distinct CDR3 sequences; 15% to 19% are singletons. This clonotype was observed at least ten times. What it binds is unknown. Exclusion criteria comprised uncontrolled infection, other autoimmune disease, pregnancy or lactation.

Material for sequencing was blood. The sequence was obtained from a woman aged 18-30 years with Graves' hyperthyroidism. The chain carries TRBV12-3 or TRBV12-4 and TRBJ1-6; D unresolved. In nucleotides, the CDR3 is TGTGCCAGCAGTTCCCGAAATTCACCCCTCCACTTT. Protein sequence: CASSSRNSPLHF.